This T cell receptor beta chain was sequenced in a study of breast tumors, draining lymph nodes, adjacent tissues (dated by TCRdb to 2016 to 2018). Study-level background: In breast cancer patients, the study compared the TCR beta repertoires of tumor, adjacent nontumor tissue and axillary lymph nodes. The study aimed to assess the relationships and possible T-cell exchange between tumor, surrounding tissue and draining lymph node repertoires in human breast cancer.

TCRdb names Illumina HiSeq 2000 as the instrument used. TCR beta chain libraries were generated by multiplex PCR amplification. High-throughput sequencing was used to analyze the amplified TCR beta chain products. TCRdb ran its own pipeline on the public reads, namely fastp trimming at Q25 and MiXCR clone calling, and kept in-frame beta chains. All rows with the same CDR3 protein become a single entry with the most common DNA and genes. The sample table lists about 12,000 distinct CDR3 sequences, roughly 72% of them with a count of one. Around 44% of the sample is in the top ten clones. General study outcomes and caveats: Tumor T-cell repertoires showed less diversity than lymph node repertoires and more diversity than nontumor tissue repertoires, and tumor T-cell repertoires showed preferential V and J gene usage. Rather than being directly demonstrated, the conclusion that tumor T cells originate in lymph nodes was presented as consistent with a hypothesis. Tumor and nontumor tissue repertoires were significantly more similar in luminal-like than in basal-like breast cancer. The data were judged consistent with most tumor T cells deriving from the lymph node and then expanding within tumor tissue.

The adjacent samples were made up of nontumor breast tissue that surrounded the tumor. Sequences DFQATT (CDR1) and SNEGSKA (CDR2) are obtained from the germline V gene (reference sequence). CDR3 length: 16 amino acids, cysteine to phenylalanine. The CDR3 DNA has 48 bases and is translated from base 1. Trimming removed 1 base from V and 0 bases from J; the gene matches leave 2 bases unexplained. In the case of this clonotype: Its antigen is not yet known. Base qualities are not recorded, but no much larger clone differs from it by a single base.

The sequence came from a female donor with breast cancer. Some clones in this sample may be carry-over from other donors' samples. This chain is built from TRBV20-1 and TRBJ2-1, and 11 junction bases match TRBD2. The sequenced sample consisted of tumor-adjacent breast tissue. The CDR3 protein: CSARVGLADSYNEQFF. The sequence in DNA is TGCAGTGCTAGAGTGGGACTAGCGGACTCCTACAATGAGCAGTTCTTC.